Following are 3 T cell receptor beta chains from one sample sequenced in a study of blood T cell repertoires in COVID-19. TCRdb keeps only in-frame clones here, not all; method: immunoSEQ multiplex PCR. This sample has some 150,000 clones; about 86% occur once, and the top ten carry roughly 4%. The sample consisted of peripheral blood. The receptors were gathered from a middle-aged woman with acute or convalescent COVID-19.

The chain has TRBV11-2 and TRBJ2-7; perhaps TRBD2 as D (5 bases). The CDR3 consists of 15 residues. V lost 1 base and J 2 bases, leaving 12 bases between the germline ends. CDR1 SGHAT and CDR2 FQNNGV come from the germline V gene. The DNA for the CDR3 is TGTGCCAGCAGCTTAGTTCGCGGGTCCACCTACGAGCAGTACTTC. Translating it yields CASSLVRGSTYEQYF.

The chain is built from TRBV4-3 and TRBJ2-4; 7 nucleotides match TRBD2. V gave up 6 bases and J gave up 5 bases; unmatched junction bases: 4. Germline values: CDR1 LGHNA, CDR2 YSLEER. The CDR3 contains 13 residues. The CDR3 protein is CASRGGIQNIQYF. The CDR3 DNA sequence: TGCGCCAGCAGGGGGGGGATCCAAAACATTCAGTACTTC.

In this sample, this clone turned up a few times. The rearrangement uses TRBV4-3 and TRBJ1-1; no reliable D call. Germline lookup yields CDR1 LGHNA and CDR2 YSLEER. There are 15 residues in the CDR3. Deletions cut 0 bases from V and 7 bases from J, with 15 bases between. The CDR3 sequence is CASSQDQRAPFEAFF. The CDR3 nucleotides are TGCGCCAGCAGCCAAGATCAGAGAGCGCCATTTGAAGCTTTCTTT.